The 29 T cell receptor beta chains reported below all come from one sample, sequenced in a study of blood T cell repertoires in COVID-19. Here immunoSEQ multiplex PCR was the method, and the copy in TCRdb shows in-frame clones only, minus some. The sample contains roughly 150,000 clones, over 70% of which appear only once. Sequencing was done on a sample of peripheral blood. Receptors were obtained from an older man with acute or convalescent COVID-19.

The chain recombines TRBV15 with TRBJ1-1; D might be TRBD1 (5 bases). The CDR3 has 15 residues. Trimming removed 0 bases at V and 10 bases at J, with 18 bases between. Germline V gene lookup returns CDR1 LNHNV and CDR2 YYDKDF (reference sequence). The CDR3 protein is CATSRDVGESPRAFF. The CDR3 nucleotides are TGTGCCACCAGCAGAGATGTAGGGGAAAGTCCGCGAGCTTTCTTT.

This rearrangement joins TRBV30 to TRBJ2-1; maybe TRBD1 (5 bases). The V end was cut by 0 bases, the J end by 2 bases, with 11 bases between. There are 15 residues in the CDR3. The germline CDR1 and CDR2 sequences are GTSNPN and SVGIG (reference sequence). The chain's CDR3 is CAWSVGAATYNEQFF. The CDR3 DNA reads as TGTGCCTGGAGTGTAGGGGCAGCAACCTACAATGAGCAGTTCTTC.

The chain uses TRBV10-1 and TRBJ2-7; D may be TRBD2 (6 bases). Germline V gene sequence: CDR1 WNHNN, CDR2 SYGVQD (reference sequence). V was shortened by 1 base and J by 7 bases, with 20 bases between the two germline ends. The CDR3 consists of 16 residues. The CDR3 region is CASSEYGGPRTKEQYF. The DNA of the CDR3 is TGCGCCAGCAGTGAGTATGGAGGGCCGCGGACGAAAGAGCAGTACTTC.

This chain uses TRBV11-2 with TRBJ1-6; D is uncertain. Germline V gene lookup returns CDR1 SGHAT and CDR2 FQNNGV. This CDR3 region has 16 residues. Trimming pared 7 bases from V and 0 bases from J, leaving 13 bases between. The CDR3 loop reads CASTPGASSYNSPLHF. The CDR3 DNA follows: TGTGCCAGCACCCCCGGTGCAAGCTCCTATAATTCACCCCTCCACTTT.

This clone was seen only a few times. The DNA for the CDR3 is TGTGCCTGGAGTCGGGGGACGGCTGGAAATTATGGCTACACCTTC. The encoded protein is CAWSRGTAGNYGYTF. The rearrangement links TRBV30 to TRBJ1-2; possibly TRBD1 for D (5 bases). Trimming removed 2 bases at V and 5 bases at J, with 18 bases between. Germline CDR1 reads GTSNPN; CDR2 reads SVGIG (reference sequence). The CDR3 is made up of 15 amino acids. The complete variable domain, with remaining parts taken from reference TRBV30 and TRBJ1-2, reads SQTIHQWPATLVQPVGSPLSLECTVEGTSNPNLYWYRQAAGRGLQLLFYSVGIGQISSEVPQNLSASRPQDRQFILSSKKLLLSDSGFYLCAWSRGTAGNYGYTFGSGTRLTVV.

The V call is TRBV5-4, the J call TRBJ2-1; possible D gene TRBD2, 5 bases. CDR3 length: 13 residues. Germline V gene lookup returns CDR1 SGHNT and CDR2 YYREEE (reference sequence). Trimming took off 7 bases at V and 10 bases at J, with 18 bases between the two ends. The CDR3: CASDEGVEQEQFF. The CDR3 nucleotides read TGTGCCAGCGACGAGGGCGTTGAGCAAGAGCAGTTCTTC.

V is TRBV2 and J is TRBJ2-2, with TRBD1 identical over 8 bases. The CDR3 spans 14 residues. Looked up from germline, CDR1 is SNHLY and CDR2 is FYNNEI. V gave up 5 bases and J gave up 4 bases; unmatched junction bases: 3. CDR3 amino acids: CASSLQGGTGELFF. DNA for the CDR3: TGTGCCAGCAGTTTACAGGGGGGCACCGGGGAGCTGTTTTTT.

This chain connects TRBV24-1 to TRBJ2-1, with 8 bases identical to TRBD2. The CDR3 has 15 residues. CDR1 is KGHDR and CDR2 is SFDVKD in the germline V gene. The CDR3 bases are TGTGCATCTGCTGGGCGAGCGGGAGATGTGAATGAGCAGTTCTTC. Its translation is CASAGRAGDVNEQFF.

The J gene is TRBJ2-7, the V gene TRBV19; D may be TRBD2 (6 bases). CDR1 is LNHDA and CDR2 is SQIVND in the germline V gene (reference sequence). V was cut by 6 bases and J by 4 bases, with 13 bases left in between. This CDR3 contains 13 residues. CDR3 loop: CASRAGGRYEQYF. The CDR3 coding sequence is TGTGCCAGTAGGGCAGGAGGGCGATACGAGCAGTACTTC.

The rearrangement uses TRBV19 and TRBJ2-1; D remains ambiguous. V gave up 2 bases and J gave up 2 bases, with 13 bases separating them. The germline V gene has CDR1 LNHDA and CDR2 SQIVND (reference sequence). This CDR3 region has 16 residues. This chain's CDR3 is CASSISSTKTYNEQFF. DNA for the CDR3: TGTGCCAGTAGTATAAGTAGTACTAAAACCTACAATGAGCAGTTCTTC.

The V gene is TRBV9, the J gene TRBJ1-3, with D perhaps matching TRBD1 (5 bases). Trimming stripped 0 bases from V and 7 bases from J, with 5 bases between. The CDR3 runs 12 residues. Per the germline V gene, CDR1 is SGDLS and CDR2 is YYNGEE. CDR3 coding DNA: TGTGCCAGCAGCGTAGAGGGGAACACCATATATTTT. This sequence encodes CASSVEGNTIYF.

The chain couples TRBV14 to TRBJ2-2, with D possibly TRBD1 on 6 matching bases. The CDR3 spans 16 residues. CDR1 and CDR2 (germline): SGHDN, FVKESK. Trimming removed 5 bases at V and 9 bases at J, with 22 bases between. The CDR3 DNA is TGTGCCAGCAGCACCAATCACAGGGTTGGACACCGGGAGCTGTTTTTT. As protein: CASSTNHRVGHRELFF. Combining the CDR3 with reference TRBV14 and TRBJ2-2 gives the whole variable domain EAGVTQFPSHSVIEKGQTVTLRCDPISGHDNLYWYRRVMGKEIKFLLHFVKESKQDESGMPNNRFLAERTGGTYSTLKVQPAELEDSGVYFCASSTNHRVGHRELFFGEGSRLTVL.

V is TRBV6-5 and J is TRBJ2-6; D might be TRBD1 (6 bases). The CDR3 sequence is 14 residues long. With 9 bases removed from V and 3 bases from J, the gap between germline ends came to 12 bases. Per the germline V gene, CDR1 is MNHEY and CDR2 is SVGAGI. In nucleotides, the CDR3 is TGTGCCAGTCGAGGGGGATTTGGGGCCAACGTCCTGACTTTC. This encodes CASRGGFGANVLTF.

This rearrangement joins TRBV5-5 to TRBJ1-6; 7 bases align to TRBD1. CDR1 SGHKS and CDR2 YYEKEE come from the germline V gene (reference sequence). Trimming at V came to 6 bases and at J to 5 bases, leaving 8 bases not matched to a gene. The CDR3 extends over 15 amino acids. The CDR3 spells CASNLQGINNSPLHF. CDR3 sequence (DNA): TGTGCCAGCAACCTACAGGGGATTAATAATTCACCCCTCCACTTT.

This clone has a handful of counts. This chain uses TRBV29-1 with TRBJ2-7, with 9 bases that match TRBD1. V gave up 7 bases and J gave up 4 bases; unmatched junction bases: 8. The CDR3 totals 13 residues. CDR1 SQVTM and CDR2 ANQGSEA come from the germline V gene. The CDR3 loop reads CSGTKGQGYEQYF. The CDR3 DNA sequence: TGCAGCGGAACTAAGGGACAGGGTTACGAGCAGTACTTC.

The genes are TRBV5-1 and TRBJ1-2, with D perhaps matching TRBD1 (5 bases). Germline V CDR1 and CDR2: SGHRS, YFSETQ. V gave up 4 bases and J gave up 8 bases, with 12 bases separating them. This CDR3 has 12 residues. The DNA for the CDR3 is TGCGCCAGCAGCGCCAGGGTGGGCGGCTACACCTTC. Encoded protein: CASSARVGGYTF.

The chain employs TRBV10-3 and TRBJ2-5; 13 nucleotides line up with TRBD2. The V segment lost 0 bases and the J segment 7 bases; nucleotides outside the gene matches: 11. CDR3 length equals 18 residues. Germline CDR1 reads ENHRY; CDR2 reads SYGVKD. The CDR3 region has the DNA TGTGCCATCAGTGAGTCGCTCCCAACTAGCGGGAGGGCTGGGACCCAGTACTTC. This gives the protein CAISESLPTSGRAGTQYF.

This clone showed up just a few times. The gene calls are TRBV5-1 and TRBJ1-1; 9 bases match TRBD1. This CDR3 spans 14 amino acids. Germline lookup yields CDR1 SGHRS and CDR2 YFSETQ. The ends lost 6 bases at V and 1 base at J; junction bases unmatched: 4. CDR3 nucleotides: TGCGCCAGCACACCACAGGGGGCGAACACTGAAGCTTTCTTT. Protein product: CASTPQGANTEAFF.

This clone appeared a few times. The chain couples TRBV18 to TRBJ2-5; 7 bases line up with TRBD1. CDR3 length: 17 amino acids. Germline V gene data show CDR1 as KGHSH and CDR2 as LQKENI. The ends lost 5 bases at V and 2 bases at J; junction bases unmatched: 14. The CDR3 DNA sequence: TGTGCCAGCTCATCCTACACCACTGGGGACAGACAAGAGACCCAGTACTTC. Translating gives CASSSYTTGDRQETQYF.

The rearrangement links TRBV5-1 to TRBJ1-6, with 8 bases identical to TRBD1. Germline CDR1 is SGHRS and CDR2 is YFSETQ. The J segment lost 8 bases and the V segment lost 4 bases, leaving 5 bases of the junction unmatched. This CDR3 is built from 14 residues. The CDR3 region is CASSAGQADSPLHF. The CDR3 bases are TGCGCCAGCAGCGCGGGACAGGCCGATTCACCCCTCCACTTT.

The chain has TRBV9 and TRBJ2-7; TRBD2 is a possible D gene (6 bases). Deletions cut 0 bases from V and 3 bases from J, with 13 bases between. The CDR3 is 15 residues long. From germline, CDR1 is SGDLS and CDR2 YYNGEE. CDR3 in DNA: TGTGCCAGCAGCGTAGTGGCGGGGCCTGGCTACGAGCAGTACTTC. It specifies CASSVVAGPGYEQYF.

This clone appeared a few times. The chain employs TRBV11-2 and TRBJ2-3; 7 nucleotides line up with TRBD2. The CDR3 runs 13 residues. The germline V gene encodes CDR1 SGHAT and CDR2 FQNNGV. V lost 3 bases and J lost 3; bases outside the gene matches: 0. The CDR3 region has the DNA TGTGCCAGCAGCTTCGGGGGGACAGATACGCAGTATTTT. This gives the protein CASSFGGTDTQYF.

The V call is TRBV27, the J call TRBJ2-7; 15 positions agree with TRBD2. Germline CDR1 and CDR2: MNHEY and SMNVEV (reference sequence). This CDR3 contains 15 residues. V lost 2 bases to trimming and J lost 6 bases; unmatched junction nucleotides: 2. As DNA, the CDR3 is TGTGCCAGCAGTTTAGGACTAGCGGGGGGGCTCGAGCAGTACTTC. It is translated as CASSLGLAGGLEQYF.

This clone was observed a handful of times. V and J are TRBV28 and TRBJ2-7, with TRBD1 matching over 8 bases. Unmatched junction bases numbered 14, after V lost 6 bases and J lost 7 bases. This CDR3 region has 15 residues. CDR1 is MDHEN and CDR2 is SYDVKM in the germline V gene. CDR3 sequence: CASSFAGTGFQEQYF. CDR3 nucleotide sequence: TGTGCCAGCAGCTTTGCCGGGACAGGTTTCCAGGAGCAGTACTTC.

The J gene is TRBJ2-5, the V gene TRBV24-1; possible D gene TRBD2, 6 bases. V was pared by 4 bases and J by 10 bases, with 18 bases between. This CDR3 has 14 residues. Germline lookup yields CDR1 KGHDR and CDR2 SFDVKD. As DNA, the CDR3 is TGTGCCACCAGTGACACGGGCCGCGGGGTGGGCCAGTACTTC. Protein product: CATSDTGRGVGQYF.

The rearrangement uses TRBV5-1 and TRBJ2-2; D not resolved. With 4 bases removed from V and 0 bases from J, the gap between germline ends came to 10 bases. From germline, CDR1 is SGHRS and CDR2 YFSETQ. The CDR3 is 15 residues long. DNA of the CDR3: TGCGCCAGCAGCCTGGATGTCACGAACACCGGGGAGCTGTTTTTT. Translating gives CASSLDVTNTGELFF. Variable domain in full (rest from reference TRBV5-1 and TRBJ2-2): KAGVTQTPRYLIKTRGQQVTLSCSPISGHRSVSWYQQTPGQGLQFLFEYFSETQRNKGNFPGRFSGRQFSNSRSEMNVSTLELGDSALYLCASSLDVTNTGELFFGEGSRLTVL.

The CDR3 region has the DNA TGTGCCAGTAGGCGAAGCGGGACCACTTACAATGAGCAGTTCTTC. It encodes CASRRSGTTYNEQFF. This chain connects TRBV19 to TRBJ2-1; TRBD2 agrees at 7 bases. This CDR3 has 15 amino acids. V trimming: 6 bases; J trimming: 4 bases; junction bases outside the gene matches: 9. Germline loops: CDR1 LNHDA, CDR2 SQIVND (reference sequence).

The V call is TRBV15, the J call TRBJ2-7; the D gene is possibly TRBD1 (6 bases). Germline CDR1 LNHNV, CDR2 YYDKDF (reference sequence). CDR3 length: 16 amino acids. Deletions cut 1 base from V and 5 bases from J, with 18 bases between. The CDR3 DNA is TGTGCCACCAGCAGAGGCTTTTTGGGGGCTCGGGACGAGCAGTACTTC. This translates into CATSRGFLGARDEQYF.

The V call is TRBV5-4, the J call TRBJ2-1, with D perhaps TRBD1 (6 bases). V dropped 4 bases and J dropped 4 bases, with 18 bases sitting between them. CDR1 and CDR2 from the germline V gene are SGHNT and YYREEE (reference sequence). The CDR3 contains 16 residues. The CDR3 coding sequence is TGTGCCAGCAGCGGGGGCACGGGACAATTGTACAATGAGCAGTTCTTC. Its translation: CASSGGTGQLYNEQFF. Together with reference TRBV5-4 and TRBJ2-1, the CDR3 gives the full variable domain: ETGVTQSPTHLIKTRGQQVTLRCSSQSGHNTVSWYQQALGQGPQFIFQYYREEENGRGNFPPRFSGLQFPNYSSELNVNALELDDSALYLCASSGGTGQLYNEQFFGPGTRLTVL.